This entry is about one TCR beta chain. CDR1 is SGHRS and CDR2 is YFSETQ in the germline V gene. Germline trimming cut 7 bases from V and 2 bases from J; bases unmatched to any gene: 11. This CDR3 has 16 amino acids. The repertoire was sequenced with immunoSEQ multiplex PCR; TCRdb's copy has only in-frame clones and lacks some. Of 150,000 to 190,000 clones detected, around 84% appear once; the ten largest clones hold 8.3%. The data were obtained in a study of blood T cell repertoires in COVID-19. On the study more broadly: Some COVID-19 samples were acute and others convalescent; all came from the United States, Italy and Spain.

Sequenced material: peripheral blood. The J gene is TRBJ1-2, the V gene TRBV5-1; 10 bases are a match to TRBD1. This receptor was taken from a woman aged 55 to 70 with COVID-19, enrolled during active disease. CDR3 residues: CASLPGTGAVNYGYTF. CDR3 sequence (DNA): TGCGCCAGCCTTCCCGGGACAGGGGCGGTAAACTATGGCTACACCTTC.